What follows are 12 T cell receptor beta chains derived from one specimen sequenced in a study of patients and donors after allogeneic stem cell transplantation. Via MiXCR, TCRdb re-called the RT-PCR reads, giving one row per CDR3 protein. The sample has 900,000 to 1,000,000 distinct CDR3 sequences, under 20% seen once. The source material was blood, either unsorted or a sorted T cell fraction (not recorded which). Every receptor here comes from a human donor who was either an allogeneic HSCT recipient or a stem cell or donor lymphocyte infusion donor (not recorded which). It is not recorded whose cells these are; they may come from a transplant donor.

This clonotype was counted many times. This chain joins TRBV2 and TRBJ2-2; TRBD2 matches 13 bases. J lost 1 base, V lost 7 bases, and 6 bases had no gene match. The CDR3 has 17 amino acids. The germline V gene encodes CDR1 SNHLY and CDR2 FYNNEI. The CDR3 reads CASTRTSGGVNTGELFF. CDR3 nucleotide sequence: TGTGCCAGCACTCGGACTAGCGGGGGAGTGAACACCGGGGAGCTGTTTTTT.

This clonotype was recorded a few times. The chain links TRBV12-3 or TRBV12-4 to TRBJ1-2; D not certain. The CDR3 extends over 16 amino acids. V shed 2 bases and J shed 4 bases, with 17 bases lying between them. CDR3 sequence reads: CASSLRLTLTLYGYTF. CDR3 sequence (DNA): TGTGCCAGCAGTTTAAGACTGACCCTCACCCTCTATGGCTACACCTTC.

The V gene is TRBV6-6, the J gene TRBJ1-1, with unresolved D. Germline loops: CDR1 MNHNY, CDR2 SVGAGI (reference sequence). The V end was cut by 7 bases, the J end by 1 base, with 7 bases between. The CDR3 spans 12 residues. The CDR3 sequence: CASIMGNTEAFF. The CDR3 DNA is TGTGCCAGCATTATGGGGAACACTGAAGCTTTCTTT.

The rearrangement links TRBV19 to TRBJ1-4; D remains ambiguous. V was trimmed by 4 bases and J by 7 bases, leaving 16 bases between them. The CDR3 totals 15 residues. Looked up from germline, CDR1 is LNHDA and CDR2 is SQIVND (reference sequence). The CDR3 nucleotides read TGTGCCAGTAGTACGCGCATCTCCTGGATTGAAAAACTGTTTTTT. It yields the protein CASSTRISWIEKLFF.

The table lists this clonotype with a few counts. This rearrangement joins TRBV2 to TRBJ2-5; the D gene is possibly TRBD2 (5 bases). CDR1 is SNHLY and CDR2 is FYNNEI in the germline V gene. Trimming stripped 5 bases from V and 1 base from J, with 8 bases between. The CDR3 totals 13 residues. The CDR3 DNA sequence: TGTGCCAGCAGTAAGGACTTCCAAGAGACCCAGTACTTC. Translated: CASSKDFQETQYF.

V gene TRBV11-2 combines with J gene TRBJ2-3; D is unresolved. Trimming took off 0 bases at V and 0 bases at J, with 7 bases between the two ends. CDR3 length: 15 amino acids. Per germline, CDR1 SGHAT and CDR2 FQNNGV. The CDR3 region has the DNA TGTGCCAGCAGCTTAGACCCAGGTAGCACAGATACGCAGTATTTT. Amino acid sequence: CASSLDPGSTDTQYF.

The chain joins TRBV20-1 to TRBJ1-5, with 7 positions matching TRBD1. Germline CDR1 DFQATT, CDR2 SNEGSKA (reference sequence). The CDR3 extends over 15 amino acids. The V gene end was trimmed by 6 bases and the J gene end by 0 bases; junction bases not matched to a gene: 8. The CDR3 loop is CSARGGRASNQPQHF. Written as DNA, the CDR3 is TGCAGTGCGCGAGGGGGCAGGGCTAGCAATCAGCCCCAGCATTTT.

V is TRBV4-1 and J is TRBJ1-6; D gene ambiguous. The length of the CDR3 is 15 residues. Trimming pared 3 bases from V and 9 bases from J, leaving 15 bases between. Germline values: CDR1 MGHRA, CDR2 YSYEKL. This CDR3 reads CASSHTWGTGSPLHF. As DNA, the CDR3 is TGCGCCAGCAGCCATACTTGGGGTACGGGTTCACCCCTCCACTTT.

Concerning this clonotype: The junction shows a germline mismatch at one end, possibly a read error. This chain connects TRBV2 to TRBJ2-5, with 11 bases lining up with TRBD1. The CDR3 contains 13 residues. Germline assignment: CDR1 SNHLY and CDR2 FYNNEI. The DNA of the CDR3 is TGTGCCAGCAGCGTCACAACCGGGACAGGGGGGTCCTTC. This codes for CASSVTTGTGGSF.

This clonotype appeared a single time. CDR3 DNA: TGTGCCAGCCCAAGGAGTAACACTGAAGCTTTCTTT. This translates into CASPRSNTEAFF. V is TRBV6-1 and J is TRBJ1-1; D is uncertain. V gave up 8 bases and J gave up 2 bases, with 9 bases separating them. There are 12 residues in the CDR3. Germline CDR1 MNHNS, CDR2 SASEGT.

The rearrangement links TRBV30 to TRBJ2-7; TRBD1 matches at 9 bases. V shed 0 bases and J 1 base; nucleotides not matched to a gene: 1. CDR3 length: 14 residues. CDR1 is GTSNPN and CDR2 is SVGIG in the germline V gene (reference sequence). CDR3 nucleotide sequence: TGTGCCTGGAGTGTTGGGACAGGGTCCTACGAGCAGTACTTC. It yields the protein CAWSVGTGSYEQYF.

The chain carries TRBV10-3 and TRBJ2-5, with D maybe TRBD1 (6 bases). There are 16 residues in the CDR3. V was clipped by 0 bases and J by 4 bases, with 15 bases between them. Germline V CDR1 and CDR2: ENHRY, SYGVKD. CDR3 sequence reads: CAISESGRGRGETQYF. Written as DNA, the CDR3 is TGTGCCATCAGTGAGTCCGGCAGGGGACGGGGAGAGACCCAGTACTTC.